This is a list of T cell receptor beta chains from one sample in a study of OX40 agonist ivuxolimab in advanced cancers. The method was immunoSEQ multiplex PCR; TCRdb's version includes in-frame clones alone and lacks a portion of them. The repertoire holds 9,500 to 12,000 clones, less than 80% seen once, with 22% in the top ten. The source was CD4+ or CD8+ T cells sorted from blood, collected in a trial of the OX40 agonist ivuxolimab. These TCRs come from an adult with an advanced solid tumor such as melanoma, head and neck, liver or kidney cancer. Each CDR3 is given with its conserved first and last residue. D genes are given only for firm matches. Clone size appears in some rows only: once, few, many, or a class for an expanded clone.

len: 16
j_gene: TRBJ2-7
abundance: -
v_gene: TRBV6-5
d_gene: -
CDR3nt: TGTGCCAGCAGTTACTCGATATCGGGAAACAGCCGCGAGCAGTACTTC
CDR3aa: CASSYSISGNSREQYF

len: 14
j_gene: TRBJ2-1
abundance: -
v_gene: TRBV7-7
d_gene: -
CDR3nt: TGTGCTAGCAGCCTGGGAATCGGCTCGAATGAGCAGTTCTTC
CDR3aa: CASSLGIGSNEQFF

len: 15
j_gene: TRBJ2-7
abundance: -
v_gene: TRBV9
d_gene: TRBD2
CDR3nt: TGTGCCAGCAGCGTGACTAGCGGGGGGGCCTACGAGCAGTACTTC
CDR3aa: CASSVTSGGAYEQYF

len: 12
j_gene: TRBJ2-7
abundance: few
v_gene: TRBV18
d_gene: -
CDR3nt: TGTGCCAGCTCGCCACAGGGTCACGAGCAGTACTTC
CDR3aa: CASSPQGHEQYF

len: 16
j_gene: TRBJ1-1
abundance: -
v_gene: TRBV2
d_gene: TRBD1
CDR3nt: TGTGCCAGCCACGGGACAGGGGGTTCAAAGTACACTGAAGCTTTCTTT
CDR3aa: CASHGTGGSKYTEAFF

len: 13
j_gene: TRBJ2-1
abundance: -
v_gene: TRBV6-1
d_gene: -
CDR3nt: TGTGCCAGCATTGGGAGCTCCTACAATGAGCAGTTCTTC
CDR3aa: CASIGSSYNEQFF

len: 16
j_gene: TRBJ2-4
abundance: few
v_gene: TRBV2
d_gene: -
CDR3nt: TGTGCCAGCAGGGCCCCGGGGTCTCTAGCCAAAAACATTCAGTACTTC
CDR3aa: CASRAPGSLAKNIQYF

len: 13
j_gene: TRBJ1-1
abundance: -
v_gene: TRBV7-9
d_gene: -
CDR3nt: TGTGCCAGCAGCCTCCTCATGGGAACTGAAGCTTTCTTT
CDR3aa: CASSLLMGTEAFF

len: 15
j_gene: TRBJ1-5
abundance: few
v_gene: TRBV19
d_gene: -
CDR3nt: TGTGCCAGTAGTATAGGGACACTTAGCAATCAGCCCCAGCATTTT
CDR3aa: CASSIGTLSNQPQHF

len: 15
j_gene: TRBJ1-5
abundance: -
v_gene: TRBV6-5
d_gene: TRBD1
CDR3nt: TGTGCCAGCAGTACAGGGGCCCATAGCAATCAGCCCCAGCATTTT
CDR3aa: CASSTGAHSNQPQHF

len: 15
j_gene: TRBJ2-7
abundance: -
v_gene: TRBV13
d_gene: TRBD1
CDR3nt: TGTGCCAGCATTAGTCGACAGGGAAAAACCTACGAGCAGTACTTC
CDR3aa: CASISRQGKTYEQYF

len: 13
j_gene: TRBJ2-7
abundance: -
v_gene: TRBV27
d_gene: -
CDR3nt: TGTGCCAGCAGTTTGGGATTGGCCTACGAGCAGTACTTC
CDR3aa: CASSLGLAYEQYF

len: 15
j_gene: TRBJ1-3
abundance: -
v_gene: TRBV18
d_gene: -
CDR3nt: TGTGCCAGCACGTCGACAGACCCCTCTGGAAACACCATATATTTT
CDR3aa: CASTSTDPSGNTIYF

len: 11
j_gene: TRBJ1-2
abundance: -
v_gene: TRBV28
d_gene: -
CDR3nt: TGTGCCAGCTCCGACAGGTATGGCTACACCTTC
CDR3aa: CASSDRYGYTF

len: 12
j_gene: TRBJ1-2
abundance: -
v_gene: TRBV19
d_gene: -
CDR3nt: TGTGCCAGTAGTCCCCGGGAGGCCGGCTACACCTTC
CDR3aa: CASSPREAGYTF

len: 15
j_gene: TRBJ1-2
abundance: few
v_gene: TRBV4-1
d_gene: -
CDR3nt: TGCGCCAGCAGCCAAGTGGGGTCCGCAGGAGAATCCTACACCTTC
CDR3aa: CASSQVGSAGESYTF

len: 15
j_gene: TRBJ2-3
abundance: -
v_gene: TRBV7-7
d_gene: -
CDR3nt: TGTGCTAGCAGTCGAACGGGGGACAACACAGATACGCAGTATTTT
CDR3aa: CASSRTGDNTDTQYF

len: 16
j_gene: TRBJ2-7
abundance: -
v_gene: TRBV11-3
d_gene: TRBD1
CDR3nt: TGTGCCAGCAGCTCTTATCAACAGGGGGCATACTACGAGCAGTACTTC
CDR3aa: CASSSYQQGAYYEQYF

len: 15
j_gene: TRBJ2-7
abundance: -
v_gene: TRBV7-2
d_gene: -
CDR3nt: TGTGCCAGCAGCGTCCAGCCCATGAGCGGGTACGAGCAGTACTTC
CDR3aa: CASSVQPMSGYEQYF

len: 14
j_gene: TRBJ2-7
abundance: once
v_gene: TRBV6-5
d_gene: -
CDR3nt: TGTGCCAGCAGCCAACTGACCAATTCCTACGAGCAGTACTTC
CDR3aa: CASSQLTNSYEQYF

len: 17
j_gene: TRBJ1-5
abundance: once
v_gene: TRBV28
d_gene: -
CDR3nt: TGTGCCAGCAGGCCTCCGGGACAAGGATACCGCAATCAGCCCCAGCATTTT
CDR3aa: CASRPPGQGYRNQPQHF

len: 16
j_gene: TRBJ2-5
abundance: -
v_gene: TRBV5-1
d_gene: -
CDR3nt: TGCGCCAGCAGCTTGGATGGGTTGAGGGGTTCGGAGACCCAGTACTTC
CDR3aa: CASSLDGLRGSETQYF

len: 13
j_gene: TRBJ2-4
abundance: -
v_gene: TRBV5-1
d_gene: -
CDR3nt: TGCGCCAGCAGCTTGGAGACCAATATAATTCAGTACTTC
CDR3aa: CASSLETNIIQYF

len: 18
j_gene: TRBJ2-7
abundance: -
v_gene: TRBV11-2
d_gene: -
CDR3nt: TGTGCCAGCAGCCTGGGGCCTCCCTGGGACCGATCACCCTACGAGCAGTACTTC
CDR3aa: CASSLGPPWDRSPYEQYF

len: 13
j_gene: TRBJ2-5
abundance: once
v_gene: TRBV11-1
d_gene: -
CDR3nt: TGTGCCAGCAGCCCCGGACAGCAAGAGACCCAGTACTTC
CDR3aa: CASSPGQQETQYF

len: 12
j_gene: TRBJ1-1
abundance: -
v_gene: TRBV10-3
d_gene: -
CDR3nt: TGTGCCATCAGTGAGGGTGGGACTGAAGCTTTCTTT
CDR3aa: CAISEGGTEAFF

len: 18
j_gene: TRBJ2-2
abundance: -
v_gene: TRBV28
d_gene: TRBD2
CDR3nt: TGTGCCAGCAGTTCACTGGGAGGAGCGGGGCCGAACACCGGGGAGCTGTTTTTT
CDR3aa: CASSSLGGAGPNTGELFF

len: 14
j_gene: TRBJ2-7
abundance: -
v_gene: TRBV4-1
d_gene: -
CDR3nt: TGCGCCAGCAGCCAAGATGGGGTGTACTCCGAGCAGTACTTC
CDR3aa: CASSQDGVYSEQYF

len: 11
j_gene: TRBJ1-2
abundance: once
v_gene: TRBV5-4
d_gene: -
CDR3nt: TGTGCCTATAAGACCCGGGTTGGCTACACCTTC
CDR3aa: CAYKTRVGYTF